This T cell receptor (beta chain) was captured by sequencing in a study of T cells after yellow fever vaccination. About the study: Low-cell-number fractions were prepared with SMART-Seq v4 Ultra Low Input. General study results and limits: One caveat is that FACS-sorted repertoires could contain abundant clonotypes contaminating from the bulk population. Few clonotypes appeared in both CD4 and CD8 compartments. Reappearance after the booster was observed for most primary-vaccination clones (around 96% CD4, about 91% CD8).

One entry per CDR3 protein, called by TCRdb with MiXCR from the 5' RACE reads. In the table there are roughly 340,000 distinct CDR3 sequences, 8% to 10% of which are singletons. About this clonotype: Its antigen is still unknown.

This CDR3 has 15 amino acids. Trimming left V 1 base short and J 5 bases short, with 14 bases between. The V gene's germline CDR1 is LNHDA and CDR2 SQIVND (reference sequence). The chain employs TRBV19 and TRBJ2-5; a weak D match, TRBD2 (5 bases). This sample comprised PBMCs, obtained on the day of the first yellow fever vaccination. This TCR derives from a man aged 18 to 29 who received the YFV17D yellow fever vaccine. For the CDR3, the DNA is TGTGCCAGTAGTATAGCTCGGCTCCCGGGGGAGACCCAGTACTTC. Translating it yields CASSIARLPGETQYF.